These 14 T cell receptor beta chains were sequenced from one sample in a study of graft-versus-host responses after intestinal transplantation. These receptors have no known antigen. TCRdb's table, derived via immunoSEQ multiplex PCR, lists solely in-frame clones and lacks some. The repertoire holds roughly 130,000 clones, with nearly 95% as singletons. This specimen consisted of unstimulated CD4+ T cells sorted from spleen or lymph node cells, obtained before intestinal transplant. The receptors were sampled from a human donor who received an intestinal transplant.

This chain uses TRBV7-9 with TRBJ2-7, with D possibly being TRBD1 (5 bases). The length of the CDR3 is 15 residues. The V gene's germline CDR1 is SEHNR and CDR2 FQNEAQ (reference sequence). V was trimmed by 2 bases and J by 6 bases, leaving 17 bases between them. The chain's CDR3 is CASSLRGTPAAEQYF. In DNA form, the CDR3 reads TGTGCCAGCAGCTTAAGGGGCACACCTGCCGCCGAGCAGTACTTC.

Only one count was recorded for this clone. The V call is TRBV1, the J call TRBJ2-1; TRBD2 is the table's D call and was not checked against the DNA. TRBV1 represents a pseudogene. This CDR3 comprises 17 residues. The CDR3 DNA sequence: TGCACCAGCAGCCCCCCCCGACTAGCGGGAGTCCCCCATGAGCAGTTCTTC. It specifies CTSSPPRLAGVPHEQFF.

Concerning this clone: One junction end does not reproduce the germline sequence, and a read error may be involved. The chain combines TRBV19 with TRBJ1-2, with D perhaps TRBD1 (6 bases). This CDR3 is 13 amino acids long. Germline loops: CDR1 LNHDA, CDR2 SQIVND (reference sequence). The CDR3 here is CASSLTSGVGHTF. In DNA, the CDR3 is TGTGCCAGTAGTCTGACGTCAGGGGTTGGCCACACCTTC. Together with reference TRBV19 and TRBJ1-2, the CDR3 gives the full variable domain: DGGITQSPKYLFRKEGQNVTLSCEQNLNHDAMYWYRQDPGQGLRLIYYSQIVNDFQKGDIAEGYSVSREKKESFPLTVTSAQKNPTAFYLCASSLTSGVGHTFGSGTRLTVV.

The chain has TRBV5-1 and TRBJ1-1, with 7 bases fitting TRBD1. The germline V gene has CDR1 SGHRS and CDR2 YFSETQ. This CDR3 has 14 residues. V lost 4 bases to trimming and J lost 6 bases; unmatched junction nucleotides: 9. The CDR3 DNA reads TGCGCCAGCAGCCCGGATGACAGGGCCGCTGAAGCTTTCTTT. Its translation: CASSPDDRAAEAFF.

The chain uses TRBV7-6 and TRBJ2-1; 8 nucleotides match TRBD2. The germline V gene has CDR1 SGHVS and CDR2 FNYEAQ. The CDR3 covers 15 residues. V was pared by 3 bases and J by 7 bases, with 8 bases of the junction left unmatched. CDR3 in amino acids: CASSFDLGGDNEQFF. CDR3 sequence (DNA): TGTGCCAGCAGCTTTGACCTCGGGGGGGATAATGAGCAGTTCTTC.

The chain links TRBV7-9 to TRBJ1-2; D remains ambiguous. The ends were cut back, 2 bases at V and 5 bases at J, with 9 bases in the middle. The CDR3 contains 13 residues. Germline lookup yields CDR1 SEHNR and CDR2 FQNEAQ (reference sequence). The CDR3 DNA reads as TGTGCCAGCAGCTTAACAAGTTCTTATGGCTACACCTTC. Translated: CASSLTSSYGYTF.

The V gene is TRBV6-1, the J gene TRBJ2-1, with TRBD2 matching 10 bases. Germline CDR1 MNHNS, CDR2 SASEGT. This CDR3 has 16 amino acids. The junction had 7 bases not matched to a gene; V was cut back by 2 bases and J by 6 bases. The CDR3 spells CASSEWRTSGVNEQFF. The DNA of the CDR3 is TGTGCCAGCAGTGAATGGAGGACTAGCGGAGTCAATGAGCAGTTCTTC.

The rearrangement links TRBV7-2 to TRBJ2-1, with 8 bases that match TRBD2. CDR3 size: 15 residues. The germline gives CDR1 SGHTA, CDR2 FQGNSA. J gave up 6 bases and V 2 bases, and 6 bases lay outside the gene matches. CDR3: CASSLKAGEGNEQFF. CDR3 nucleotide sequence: TGTGCCAGCAGCTTAAAAGCGGGAGAAGGCAATGAGCAGTTCTTC.

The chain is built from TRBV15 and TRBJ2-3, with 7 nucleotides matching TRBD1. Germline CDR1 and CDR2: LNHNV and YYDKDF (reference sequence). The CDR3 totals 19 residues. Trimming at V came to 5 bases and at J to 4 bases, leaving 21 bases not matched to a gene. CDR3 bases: TGTGCCACCAGCGGCCCCCAAGTAGCGTCCGGGCAGGGGGCAGATACGCAGTATTTT. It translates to CATSGPQVASGQGADTQYF.

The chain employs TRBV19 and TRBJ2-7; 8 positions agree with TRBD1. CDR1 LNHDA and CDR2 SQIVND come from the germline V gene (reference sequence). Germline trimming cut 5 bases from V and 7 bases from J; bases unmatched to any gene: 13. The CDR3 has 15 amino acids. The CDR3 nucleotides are TGTGCCAGTAGTGCATCGGACAGGAGGGACAGGGAGCAGTACTTC. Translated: CASSASDRRDREQYF.

The chain's CDR3 is CAISVGAAAGTGELFF. The DNA of the CDR3 is TGTGCCATCAGTGTAGGGGCCGCAGCGGGCACCGGGGAGCTGTTTTTT. This chain links TRBV10-3 with TRBJ2-2, with D perhaps matching TRBD2 (6 bases). The V end was cut by 4 bases, the J end by 4 bases, with 16 bases between. The CDR3 contains 16 residues. Germline CDR1 is ENHRY and CDR2 is SYGVKD.

The CDR3 loop is CASRSSTGTEAFF. Written as DNA, the CDR3 is TGTGCCAGCAGATCCTCGACAGGGACTGAAGCTTTCTTT. This sequence joins TRBV28 and TRBJ1-1, with 7 nucleotides matching TRBD1. This CDR3 has 13 residues. Losses at the gene ends were 6 bases for V and 5 bases for J; bases not matched to a gene: 6. Germline values: CDR1 MDHEN, CDR2 SYDVKM.

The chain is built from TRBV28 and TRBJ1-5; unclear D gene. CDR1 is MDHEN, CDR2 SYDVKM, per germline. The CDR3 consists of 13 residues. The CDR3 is CGTSLDGNQPQHF. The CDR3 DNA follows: TGTGGAACTTCTTTGGACGGAAATCAGCCCCAGCATTTT.

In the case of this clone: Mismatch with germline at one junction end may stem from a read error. The CDR3 sequence: CASSPVSRSYNEQFF. CDR3 bases: TGTGCTAGCAGCCCGGTGAGTCGTTCCTACAATGAGCAGTTCTTC. This rearrangement joins TRBV7-7 to TRBJ2-1; no reliable D call. The CDR3 has 15 amino acids. From germline, CDR1 is SSHAT and CDR2 FNYEAQ (reference sequence).